The 10 T cell receptor beta chains below come from one sample, sequenced in a study of T cells in localized non-small cell lung cancer. Profiled with immunoSEQ multiplex PCR; TCRdb holds only in-frame clones, not every one. The repertoire holds around 15,000 clones, with 85% as singletons. The sequenced sample was peripheral blood, obtained before any cancer treatment. These receptors were collected from a woman between 40 and 69 years old with stage I lung adenocarcinoma.

The table lists this clone with a count of one. This CDR3 is also generated by other DNA sequences in the sample. J is TRBJ1-2 and V is TRBV30; tentative D call: TRBD1 (5 bases). This CDR3 has 15 residues. Germline CDR1 reads GTSNPN; CDR2 reads SVGIG (reference sequence). The V gene lost 0 bases and the J gene lost 4 bases, with 15 bases spanning the gap. This CDR3 is CAWSVGRGTAYGYTF. The CDR3 DNA reads as TGTGCCTGGAGTGTGGGGCGGGGGACGGCCTATGGCTACACCTTC.

V and J are TRBV7-6 and TRBJ1-3, with D perhaps TRBD1 (5 bases). V was pared by 2 bases and J by 4 bases, with 12 bases between. This CDR3 region has 15 residues. Germline CDR1 is SGHVS and CDR2 is FNYEAQ. The CDR3 protein is CASSLSRTHGNTIYF. CDR3 nucleotide sequence: TGTGCCAGCAGCTTATCAAGGACACACGGAAACACCATATATTTT.

The chain links TRBV9 to TRBJ1-2; D not resolved. V was clipped by 4 bases and J by 4 bases, with 11 bases between them. The CDR3 has 13 residues. CDR1 and CDR2 from the germline V gene are SGDLS and YYNGEE. CDR3 region: CASSSSAGYGYTF. CDR3 nucleotide sequence: TGTGCCAGCAGCTCCTCAGCGGGCTATGGCTACACCTTC.

With regard to this clone: This CDR3 is also generated by other DNA sequences in the sample. This chain uses TRBV7-2 with TRBJ1-2; 8 positions match TRBD1. CDR1 and CDR2 from the germline V gene are SGHTA and FQGNSA. The V and J ends lost 1 base and 10 bases, in that order; junction bases with no gene match: 8. The CDR3 has 14 amino acids. CDR3 nucleotides: TGTGCCAGCAGCTTAGAAGTCAGGGGGCTTCCCTACACCTTC. Residues: CASSLEVRGLPYTF.

The genes are TRBV6-1 and TRBJ2-7; TRBD1 matches at 8 bases. Germline CDR1 and CDR2: MNHNS and SASEGT. The V segment lost 1 base and the J segment 1 base; nucleotides outside the gene matches: 0. This CDR3 comprises 14 residues. CDR3 residues: CASSEGTGSYEQYF. The CDR3 DNA reads TGTGCCAGCAGTGAAGGGACAGGGTCCTACGAGCAGTACTTC.

The chain joins TRBV28 to TRBJ2-7; a possible D gene is TRBD2 (5 bases). CDR3 length: 20 amino acids. V was clipped by 4 bases and J by 0 bases, with 28 bases between them. Germline values: CDR1 MDHEN, CDR2 SYDVKM. The CDR3, as DNA: TGTGCCAGCAGTTACGCTGGCAGGACTTCTAGTACCCCCGCCTCCTACGAGCAGTACTTC. It codes for CASSYAGRTSSTPASYEQYF. The full variable domain, rest sourced from reference TRBV28 and TRBJ2-7, is DVKVTQSSRYLVKRTGEKVFLECVQDMDHENMFWYRQDPGLGLRLIYFSYDVKMKEKGDIPEGYSVSREKKERFSLILESASTNQTSMYLCASSYAGRTSSTPASYEQYFGPGTRLTVT.

This chain's CDR3 is CASSLRERNEQFF. CDR3 DNA: TGTGCCAGCAGCTTGAGGGAACGGAATGAGCAGTTCTTC. The chain employs TRBV5-6 and TRBJ2-1; D is ambiguous. Germline CDR1 is SGHDT and CDR2 is YYEEEE. The CDR3 runs to 13 residues. Trimming stripped 1 base from V and 7 bases from J, with 9 bases between.

This chain joins TRBV28 and TRBJ2-7, with D perhaps matching TRBD1 (6 bases). V lost 3 bases and J lost 3, with 9 bases in between. Per germline, CDR1 MDHEN and CDR2 SYDVKM. The CDR3 is 13 amino acids. CDR3 nucleotides: TGTGCCAGCAGTTTCTCACAGGGCTACGAGCAGTACTTC. Translated: CASSFSQGYEQYF.

This clone appeared a single time. The V and J genes are TRBV7-2 and TRBJ2-7; D ambiguous. CDR1 is SGHTA and CDR2 is FQGNSA in the germline V gene. CDR3 length: 14 residues. Trimming took 5 bases from V and 2 from J, leaving 13 bases between them. The DNA of the CDR3 is TGTGCCAGCAGCGCTAGATGGGTTGCCTACGAGCAGTACTTC. Amino acids: CASSARWVAYEQYF.

J is TRBJ2-2 and V is TRBV2; no reliable D call. With 8 bases removed from V and 1 base from J, the gap between germline ends came to 11 bases. CDR1 and CDR2 from the germline V gene are SNHLY and FYNNEI. The CDR3 sequence is 14 residues long. The chain's CDR3 is CASSIAENTGELFF. CDR3 DNA sequence: TGTGCCAGCTCAATTGCAGAGAACACCGGGGAGCTGTTTTTT.